This TCR beta chain was recorded in a study of persistence of HIV-infected CD4 T cells (dated by TCRdb to about 2020). Concerning the study at large: The median time participants had been on suppressive ART was over seven years. Peripheral blood samples of up to roughly 180 mL were obtained at multiple time points, with the exception of a couple of participants, for whom leukapheresis was performed at a single time point. Anti-CD3/anti-CD28 stimulation activated a higher proportion of cells, with a lower memory fraction, than antigen stimulation. The study isolated CMV- and HIV-1 Gag-responding CD4+ T cells from ART-treated individuals to examine antigen-driven clonal expansion of HIV-1-infected cells. The clonality of all cells in each sorted population was measured by TCRbeta sequencing, and the clonality of infected cells was measured by proviral sequencing. For the TCR cluster analysis across participants, about 8 participants were included for CMV and about seven participants for Gag. Beyond this particular receptor, the publication reports: Only a small number of individuals took part in the study, and only a limited range of antigens was tested. Bulk TCR analyses could not be restricted to the rare CMV-responding cells that actually carried HIV-1 proviruses. Antigen-responding cells were enriched for expanded CDR3beta sequences that were degenerate, which suggests that CD4+ responses to CMV and Gag underwent convergent selection. A correlation was observed between TCR oligoclonality and proviral oligoclonality within the same sorted populations. Significantly lower TCRbeta richness was observed in CMV- and Gag-responding cells than in anti-CD3/anti-CD28-responding cells, and higher oligoclonality was observed in CMV-responding cells than in CD3/CD28-stimulated and Gag-responding cells.

This specimen's treatment or condition label, per the study, means: suppressive antiretroviral therapy. As a nonspecific positive control representing the CD4+ T cell repertoire, cells were stimulated with anti-CD3/anti-CD28 magnetic beads. Responding CD4+ T cells were sorted by upregulation of both CD40 ligand and CD69. HIV-1-infected adults in whom suppressive ART had been started during chronic infection were enrolled as participants. Participants had undetectable plasma HIV-1 RNA below 50 copies/mL for at least 4 years. To be included, participants needed a CD4+ T cell count above 400 cells/uL and a positive CMV serology. Before stimulation, PBMCs were isolated using density centrifugation and then depleted of CD8+ T cells. For approximately 17 hours, CD8-depleted PBMCs were stimulated with anti-CD28/CD49d costimulation, a CD40-blocking antibody, and enfuvirtide, which was added to prevent new infections. Cell sorting was done on a Beckman Coulter MoFlo Legacy or XDP sorter, and dead cells were excluded with propidium iodide. For samples with more than one million cells, genomic DNA was extracted with the QIAamp DNA Mini Kit, and for all other samples the Quick-DNA Microprep Kit was used.

V trim: 4 bases; J trim: 4 bases; unmatched bases: 4. CDR1 and CDR2 (SGHRS, YFSETQ) derive from the germline V gene. Including cysteine and valine, the CDR3 has 14 amino acids. CDR3 DNA only is kept here, 42 bases in frame from base 1. TCRbeta repertoires were sequenced from genomic DNA with the immunoSEQ hsTCRB assay version 4 in survey mode. For TCRbeta sequencing, genomic DNA was diluted to roughly 9.4 ng/uL, with up to about 1 ug used per sample. In the original analysis: ImmunoSeq Analyzer 3.0 was used for analysis of TCRbeta data, and diversity was computed on productive nucleotide rearrangements. Using the Immunarch R package, the improved Chao index served to estimate lower-bound TCR diversity and the Gini coefficient served to estimate clonality. Nucleotide rearrangements that differed but encoded the same CDR3beta amino acid sequence were counted as separate clonotypes. Differential abundance analysis found TCRbeta sequences that were significantly enriched in antigen-responding cells compared with anti-CD3/anti-CD28-activated cells. TCRs were clustered by predicted peptide-MHC specificity with GLIPH2, both within individual participants and across merged participant data sets. TCRdb limited this immuneACCESS table to in-frame rearrangements with V and J called. A share of clones is missing; checked studies link under half to unresolved V genes, and the rest is unexplained. V, J and clone size are those of that table, while D and trimming were read from the DNA. For this sample the table gives tens of thousands of clones, of which roughly 90% were detected only once. The ten largest make up roughly 0.44% of the sample.

About this clone itself: Its antigen has not been determined. No per-base quality is available; no much larger clone lies one base away.

The sequence came from an adult woman with HIV who was CMV-seropositive. The material was CD4+ T cells sorted from PBMCs after 18-hour stimulation, obtained from a patient who received antiretroviral therapy. What the cell subset or site label conveys for this sample: CD40L+CD69+ CD4 T cells responding to anti-CD3/anti-CD28 beads, representing the overall repertoire. The sequence joins TRBV5-1 to TRBJ2-7, with 11 bases in between that match TRBD2. The CDR3 sequence is CASSPTSGVYEQYV. The DNA sequence reads TGCGCCAGCAGCCCGACTAGCGGGGTATACGAGCAGTACGTC.